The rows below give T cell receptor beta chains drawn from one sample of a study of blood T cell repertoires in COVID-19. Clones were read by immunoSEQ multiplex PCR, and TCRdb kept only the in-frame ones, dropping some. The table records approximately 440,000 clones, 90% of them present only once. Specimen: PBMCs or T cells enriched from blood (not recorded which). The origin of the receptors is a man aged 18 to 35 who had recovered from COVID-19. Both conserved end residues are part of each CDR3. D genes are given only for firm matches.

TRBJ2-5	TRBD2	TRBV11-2	TGTGCCAGCAGCAGCGGGAGAGAGACCCAGTACTTC	CASSSGRETQYF
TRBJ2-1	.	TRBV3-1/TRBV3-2	TGTGCCAGCAGCAAACTAGCAAATGAGCAGTTCTTC	CASSKLANEQFF
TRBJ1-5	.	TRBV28	TGTGCCAGCAGTTTACCCGGGACAAGGAGTCAGCCCCAGCATTTT	CASSLPGTRSQPQHF
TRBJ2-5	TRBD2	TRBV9	TGTGCCAGCAGCGTGGGATCTAGCGGCCCACAAGAGACCCAGTACTTC	CASSVGSSGPQETQYF
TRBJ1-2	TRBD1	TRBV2	TGTGCCAGCAGGGGTACAGGGGGAGATGGCTACACCTTC	CASRGTGGDGYTF
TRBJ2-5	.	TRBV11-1	TGTGCCAGCAGCTTGAACATTAAAGAGACCCAGTACTTC	CASSLNIKETQYF
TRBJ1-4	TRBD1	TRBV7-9	TGTGCCAGCAGCCCCGGGACAGGGGGAGGTAGTGAAAAACTGTTTTTT	CASSPGTGGGSEKLFF
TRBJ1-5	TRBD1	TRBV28	TGTGCCAGCAGTTTTCAACAGGGGATCCCCAATCAGCCCCAGCATTTT	CASSFQQGIPNQPQHF
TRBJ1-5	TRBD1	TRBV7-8	TGTGCCAGCAGCCAGGGACAGTCACTTAATCAGCCCCAGCATTTT	CASSQGQSLNQPQHF
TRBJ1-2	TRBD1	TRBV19	TGTGCCAGTAGAGTAGGGACAGGGGGGAACTACACCTTC	CASRVGTGGNYTF
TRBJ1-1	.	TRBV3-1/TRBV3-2	TGTGCCAGCAGCGATAGTATGAACACTGAAGCTTTCTTT	CASSDSMNTEAFF
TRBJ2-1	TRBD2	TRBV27	TGTGCCAGCAGTTTACTAACGGGAGGATCGTCGGAGCAGTTCTTC	CASSLLTGGSSEQFF
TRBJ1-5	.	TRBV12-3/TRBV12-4	TGTGCCAGCAGTTTATCTACAGGCGGCCAGCATTTT	CASSLSTGGQHF